The rows below give T cell receptor beta chains drawn from one sample of a study of human T cells and chemical hapten exposure. TCRdb passed the RACE reads through MiXCR, listing each CDR3 protein once. Found here are under 400,000 distinct CDR3 sequences, roughly 5% of them singletons; the top ten hold just over 2.5%. The sequenced sample was whole blood, obtained in connection with sensitization to the hapten diphenylcyclopropenone (DPC). The receptors shown here come from a woman between 45 and 60 years old with alopecia areata. Some clones in this sample may be carry-over from other donors' samples. CDR3s include the opening cysteine and the closing phenylalanine or tryptophan. Fields, in order: V gene, D gene, clone size, CDR3 length, J gene, CDR3 protein, CDR3 DNA. D genes are given only for firm matches. For some rows the clone size is stated as once, few or many, or as a class when expanded; others skip it.

TRBV10-3,-,many,15,TRBJ1-1,CAITPVRGEEAEAFF,TGTGCCATCACCCCGGTGAGGGGCGAGGAGGCTGAAGCTTTCTTT
TRBV9,TRBD2,few,17,TRBJ2-3,CASSGLAGGLYPDTQYF,TGTGCCAGCAGCGGACTAGCGGGGGGGCTATACCCAGATACGCAGTATTTT
TRBV30,-,many,13,TRBJ2-7,CAWSPGGPYEQYF,TGTGCCTGGAGTCCCGGGGGCCCCTACGAGCAGTACTTC
TRBV11-2,-,-,13,TRBJ1-1,CASSSSGVTEAFF,TGTGCCAGCAGTTCCTCCGGGGTGACTGAAGCTTTCTTT
TRBV6-5,-,many,14,TRBJ2-2,CASSYGQDTGELFF,TGTGCCAGCAGTTACGGACAAGACACCGGGGAGCTGTTTTTT
TRBV7-2,-,-,12,TRBJ2-7,CASSPSPREQYF,TGTGCCAGCAGCCCCTCCCCCAGGGAGCAGTACTTC
TRBV15,-,many,15,TRBJ2-5,CATSRDNAFQETQYF,TGTGCCACCAGCAGAGATAACGCCTTCCAAGAGACCCAGTACTTC
TRBV6-5,TRBD1,few,14,TRBJ2-5,CASMETGNRKTQYF,TGTGCCAGCATGGAGACAGGGAATCGAAAGACCCAGTACTTC
TRBV4-2,-,few,15,TRBJ1-1,CASSQDNRLDTEAFF,TGTGCCAGCAGCCAAGATAACAGATTGGACACTGAAGCTTTCTTT
TRBV6-6,-,few,13,TRBJ1-2,CASSYSGEYGYTF,TGTGCCAGCAGTTACTCAGGGGAGTATGGCTACACCTTC
TRBV20-1,-,-,15,TRBJ1-2,CSARDPTSSNYGYTF,TGCAGTGCTAGAGATCCAACAAGTTCTAACTATGGCTACACCTTC
TRBV28,-,many,15,TRBJ2-7,CASSFRDGTLYEQYF,TGTGCCAGCAGTTTCCGGGACGGAACCCTCTACGAGCAGTACTTC
TRBV29-1,TRBD1,-,12,TRBJ1-2,CSVDRESQGYTF,TGCAGCGTGGACAGGGAATCCCAGGGCTACACCTTC
TRBV7-8,-,many,16,TRBJ1-2,CASSLASQVANYGYTF,TGTGCCAGCAGCTTAGCCAGTCAGGTAGCTAACTATGGCTACACCTTC
TRBV29-1,-,-,10,TRBJ1-4,CSVQNEKLFF,TGCAGCGTCCAGAATGAAAAACTGTTTTTT
TRBV12-3/TRBV12-4,-,-,13,TRBJ1-1,CASSWARNTEAFF,TGTGCCAGCAGCTGGGCCCGGAACACTGAAGCTTTCTTT
TRBV7-2,TRBD1,many,15,TRBJ1-5,CASQASGTGHQPQHF,TGTGCCAGCCAAGCTTCCGGGACAGGGCATCAGCCCCAGCATTTT
TRBV12-3/TRBV12-4,-,many,14,TRBJ2-1,CASSLQVWATFKFF,TGTGCCAGCAGTTTACAGGTTTGGGCTACCTTTAAGTTCTTC
TRBV6-1,TRBD2,few,19,TRBJ2-3,CASSEIGAGGPSTTDTQYF,TGTGCCAGCAGTGAAATCGGAGCGGGGGGGCCTTCAACTACAGATACGCAGTATTTT
TRBV7-2,-,many,15,TRBJ2-5,CASSPNLVVRETQYF,TGTGCCAGCAGCCCCAACCTGGTGGTACGAGAGACCCAGTACTTC
TRBV6-5,TRBD2,many,16,TRBJ2-3,CASSYSGGARTDTQYF,TGTGCCAGCAGTTACTCCGGGGGGGCCCGCACAGATACGCAGTATTTT
TRBV20-1,-,many,12,TRBJ2-7,CSANRGRYEQYF,TGCAGTGCCAATCGAGGTCGCTACGAGCAGTACTTC
TRBV7-9,-,-,12,TRBJ2-3,CASSLESFEQYF,TGTGCCAGCAGCTTAGAGTCCTTCGAGCAGTATTTT
TRBV29-1,-,few,14,TRBJ1-2,CSVEGSAGLSGYTF,TGCAGCGTTGAAGGCTCGGCGGGATTAAGCGGCTACACCTTC
TRBV10-3,-,many,12,TRBJ1-5,CAISGAGQPQHF,TGTGCCATCAGTGGGGCGGGACAGCCCCAGCATTTT
TRBV20-1,-,few,14,TRBJ2-1,CSASGLLKPGEQFF,TGCAGTGCTTCGGGACTCCTGAAACCGGGCGAGCAGTTCTTC
TRBV27,-,few,14,TRBJ1-5,CASSLWEGGQPQHF,TGTGCCAGCAGTTTATGGGAGGGCGGTCAGCCCCAGCATTTT
TRBV14,TRBD2,many,15,TRBJ2-1,CASSLSSGALDEQFF,TGTGCCAGCAGCCTATCTAGCGGGGCTCTGGATGAGCAGTTCTTC
TRBV28,TRBD1,-,13,TRBJ2-1,CASIGTGWYEQFF,TGTGCCAGCATCGGGACAGGGTGGTATGAGCAGTTCTTC
TRBV20-1,TRBD2,-,14,TRBJ2-3,CSATSGGTADTQYF,TGCAGTGCTACAAGCGGGGGGACGGCAGATACGCAGTATTTT
TRBV28,TRBD2,many,15,TRBJ2-7,CASKVLAGGPYEQYF,TGTGCCAGCAAGGTACTAGCGGGCGGCCCCTACGAGCAGTACTTC
TRBV5-6,TRBD2,few,14,TRBJ2-1,CASTRTSAYNEQFF,TGTGCCAGCACCAGGACTAGCGCTTACAATGAGCAGTTCTTC
TRBV5-1,-,few,15,TRBJ1-3,CASSLAAPSGNTIYF,TGCGCCAGCAGCCTCGCAGCCCCCTCTGGAAACACCATATATTTT
TRBV27,-,many,14,TRBJ1-1,CASSREGRGTEAFF,TGTGCCAGCAGCCGCGAGGGGAGGGGGACTGAAGCTTTCTTT
TRBV6-5,TRBD1,many,17,TRBJ2-3,CASSPLLKTGGIYTQYF,TGTGCCAGCAGTCCCCTCCTCAAGACAGGGGGAATATATACGCAGTATTTT
TRBV5-1,TRBD1,-,13,TRBJ1-1,CASTRDRVTEAFF,TGCGCCAGCACCCGGGACAGGGTAACTGAAGCTTTCTTT
TRBV5-4,TRBD1,-,14,TRBJ1-5,CASSLQGAGQPQHF,TGTGCCAGCAGTCTACAGGGGGCAGGTCAGCCCCAGCATTTT
TRBV7-8,TRBD1,-,19,TRBJ1-1,CASSSRVGRGLGRNTEAFF,TGTGCCAGCAGCTCTAGGGTGGGCAGGGGGCTCGGGAGAAACACTGAAGCTTTCTTT
TRBV27,-,-,14,TRBJ1-1,CASSQIGSNTEAFF,TGTGCCAGCAGTCAAATCGGCAGTAACACTGAAGCTTTCTTT
TRBV25-1,-,many,14,TRBJ1-2,CASTGQTSNYGYTF,TGTGCCAGCACCGGACAGACTTCTAACTATGGCTACACCTTC
TRBV4-1,TRBD1,-,16,TRBJ2-7,CASSQLPGQGAYEQYF,TGCGCCAGCAGCCAGCTCCCGGGACAGGGGGCCTACGAGCAGTACTTC
TRBV3-1,-,many,13,TRBJ2-7,CASSQESRREQYF,TGTGCCAGCAGCCAAGAGTCTAGGCGCGAGCAGTACTTC
TRBV5-5,-,-,14,TRBJ2-7,CASSLIDGSYEQYF,TGTGCCAGCAGCTTGATTGACGGTTCCTACGAGCAGTACTTC
TRBV10-3,-,many,20,TRBJ1-2,CAISISPTRTETPANYGYTF,TGTGCCATCAGCATCTCCCCCACCAGGACAGAGACGCCAGCTAACTATGGCTACACCTTC
TRBV12-5,-,many,15,TRBJ1-1,CASGLGGLMNTEAFF,TGTGCTAGTGGTTTGGGAGGGCTCATGAACACTGAAGCTTTCTTT